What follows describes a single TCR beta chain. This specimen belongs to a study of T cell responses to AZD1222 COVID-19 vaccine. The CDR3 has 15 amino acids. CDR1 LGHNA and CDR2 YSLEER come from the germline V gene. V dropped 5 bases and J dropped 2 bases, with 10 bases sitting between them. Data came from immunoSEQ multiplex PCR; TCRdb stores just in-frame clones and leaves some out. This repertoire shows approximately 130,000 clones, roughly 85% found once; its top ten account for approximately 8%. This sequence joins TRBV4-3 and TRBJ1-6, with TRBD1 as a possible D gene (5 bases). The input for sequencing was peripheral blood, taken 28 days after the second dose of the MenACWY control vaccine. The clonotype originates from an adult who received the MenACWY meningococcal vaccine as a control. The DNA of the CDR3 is TGCGCCAGCAGCGCAGACAGCCCCTATAATTCACCCCTCCACTTT. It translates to CASSADSPYNSPLHF.